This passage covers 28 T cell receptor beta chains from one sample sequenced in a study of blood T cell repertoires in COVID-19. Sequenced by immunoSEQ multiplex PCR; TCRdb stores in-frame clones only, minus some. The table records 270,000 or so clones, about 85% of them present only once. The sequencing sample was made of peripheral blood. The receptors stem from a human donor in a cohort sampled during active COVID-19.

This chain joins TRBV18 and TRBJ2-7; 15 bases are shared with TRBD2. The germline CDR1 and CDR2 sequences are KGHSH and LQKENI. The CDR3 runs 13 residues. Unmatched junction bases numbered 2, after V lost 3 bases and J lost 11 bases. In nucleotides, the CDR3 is TGTGCCAGCTCACCCGGACTAGCGGGAGGGGAGTACTTC. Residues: CASSPGLAGGEYF.

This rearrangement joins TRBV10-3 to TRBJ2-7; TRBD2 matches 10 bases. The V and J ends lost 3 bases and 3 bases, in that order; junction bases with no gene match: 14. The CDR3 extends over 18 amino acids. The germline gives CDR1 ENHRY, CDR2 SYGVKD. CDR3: CAISDPRPSSGRFYEQYF. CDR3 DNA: TGTGCCATCAGTGATCCCCGCCCAAGTAGCGGGAGGTTCTACGAGCAGTACTTC.

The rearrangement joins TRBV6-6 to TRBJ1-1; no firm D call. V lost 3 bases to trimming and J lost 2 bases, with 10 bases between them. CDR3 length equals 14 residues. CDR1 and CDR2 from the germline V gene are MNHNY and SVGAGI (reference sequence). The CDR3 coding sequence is TGTGCCAGCAGTTATTCCGGGAGCAACACTGAAGCTTTCTTT. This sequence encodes CASSYSGSNTEAFF.

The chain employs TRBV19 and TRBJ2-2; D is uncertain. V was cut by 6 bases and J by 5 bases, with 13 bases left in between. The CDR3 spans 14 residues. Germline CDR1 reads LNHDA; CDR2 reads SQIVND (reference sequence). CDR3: CASRVVEWTGELFF. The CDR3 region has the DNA TGTGCCAGTAGGGTGGTTGAGTGGACCGGGGAGCTGTTTTTT. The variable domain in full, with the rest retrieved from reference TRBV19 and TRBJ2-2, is DGGITQSPKYLFRKEGQNVTLSCEQNLNHDAMYWYRQDPGQGLRLIYYSQIVNDFQKGDIAEGYSVSREKKESFPLTVTSAQKNPTAFYLCASRVVEWTGELFFGEGSRLTVL.

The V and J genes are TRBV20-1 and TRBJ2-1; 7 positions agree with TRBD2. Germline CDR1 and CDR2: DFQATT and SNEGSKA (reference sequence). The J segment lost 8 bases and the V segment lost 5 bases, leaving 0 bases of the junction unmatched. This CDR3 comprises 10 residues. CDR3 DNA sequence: TGCAGTGCTGCGGGAGATGAGCAGTTCTTC. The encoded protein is CSAAGDEQFF.

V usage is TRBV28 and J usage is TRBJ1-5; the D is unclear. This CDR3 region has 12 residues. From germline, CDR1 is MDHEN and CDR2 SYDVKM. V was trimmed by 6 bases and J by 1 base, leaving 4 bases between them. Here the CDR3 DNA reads TGTGCCAGCAGCGCGAGCAATCAGCCCCAGCATTTT. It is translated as CASSASNQPQHF.

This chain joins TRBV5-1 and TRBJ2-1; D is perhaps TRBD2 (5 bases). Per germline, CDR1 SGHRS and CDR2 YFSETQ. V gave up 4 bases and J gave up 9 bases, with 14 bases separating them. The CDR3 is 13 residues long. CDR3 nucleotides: TGCGCCAGCAGCCTACTAGGCCAAGTTGAGCAGTTCTTC. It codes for CASSLLGQVEQFF.

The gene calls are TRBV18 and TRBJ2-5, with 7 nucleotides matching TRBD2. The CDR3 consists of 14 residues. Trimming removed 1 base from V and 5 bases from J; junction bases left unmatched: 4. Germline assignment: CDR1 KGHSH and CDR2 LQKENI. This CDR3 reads CASSPQVLAETQYF. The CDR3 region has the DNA TGTGCCAGCTCACCACAGGTACTAGCGGAGACCCAGTACTTC.

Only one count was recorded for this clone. The CDR3 reads CASSVAWTGGTGELFF. The DNA of the CDR3 is TGTGCCAGCAGCGTAGCTTGGACAGGGGGGACCGGGGAGCTGTTTTTT. V usage is TRBV9 and J usage is TRBJ2-2, with TRBD1 matching 10 bases. CDR3 length: 16 residues. The germline gives CDR1 SGDLS, CDR2 YYNGEE. The trim removed 0 bases at V and 5 bases at J, leaving 4 bases unmatched.

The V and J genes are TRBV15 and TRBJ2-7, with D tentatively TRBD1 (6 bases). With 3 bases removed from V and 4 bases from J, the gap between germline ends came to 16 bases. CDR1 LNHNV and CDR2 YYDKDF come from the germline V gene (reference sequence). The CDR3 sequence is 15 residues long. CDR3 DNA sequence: TGTGCCACCAGCAGGGAGGCGGGCAGGGGTTACGAGCAGTACTTC. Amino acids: CATSREAGRGYEQYF.

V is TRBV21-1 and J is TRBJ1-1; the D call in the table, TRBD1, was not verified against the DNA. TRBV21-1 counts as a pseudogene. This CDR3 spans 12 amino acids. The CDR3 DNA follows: TGTGCCCCTCGATCAGACAGTTCCGAAGCTTTCTTT. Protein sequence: CAPRSDSSEAFF.

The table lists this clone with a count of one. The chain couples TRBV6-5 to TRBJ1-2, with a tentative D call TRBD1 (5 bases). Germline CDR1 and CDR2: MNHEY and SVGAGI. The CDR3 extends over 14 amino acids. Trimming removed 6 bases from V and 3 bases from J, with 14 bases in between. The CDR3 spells CASSHQGFDYGYTF. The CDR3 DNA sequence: TGTGCCAGCAGCCATCAGGGCTTCGACTATGGCTACACCTTC.

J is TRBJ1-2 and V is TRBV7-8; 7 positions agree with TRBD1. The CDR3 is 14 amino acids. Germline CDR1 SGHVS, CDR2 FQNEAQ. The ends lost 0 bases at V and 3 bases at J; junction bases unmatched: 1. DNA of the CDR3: TGTGCCAGCAGCTTAGCAGGGGGCTACTATGGCTACACCTTC. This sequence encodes CASSLAGGYYGYTF.

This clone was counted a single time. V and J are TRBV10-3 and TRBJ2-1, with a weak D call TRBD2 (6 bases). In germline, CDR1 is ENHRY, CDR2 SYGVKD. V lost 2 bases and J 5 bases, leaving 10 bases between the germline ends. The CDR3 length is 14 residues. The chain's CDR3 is CAISEGGSNNEQFF. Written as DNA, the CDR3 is TGTGCCATCAGTGAGGGGGGGAGTAACAATGAGCAGTTCTTC.

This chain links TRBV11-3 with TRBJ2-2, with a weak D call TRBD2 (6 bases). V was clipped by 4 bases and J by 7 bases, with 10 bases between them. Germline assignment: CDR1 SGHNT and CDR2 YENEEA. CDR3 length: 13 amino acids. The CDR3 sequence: CASSSPGVGELFF. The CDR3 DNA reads TGTGCCAGCAGCTCTCCGGGAGTCGGGGAGCTGTTTTTT. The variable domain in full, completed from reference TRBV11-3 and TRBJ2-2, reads EAGVVQSPRYKIIEKKQPVAFWCNPISGHNTLYWYLQNLGQGPELLIRYENEEAVDDSQLPKDRFSAERLKGVDSTLKIQPAELGDSAVYLCASSSPGVGELFFGEGSRLTVL.

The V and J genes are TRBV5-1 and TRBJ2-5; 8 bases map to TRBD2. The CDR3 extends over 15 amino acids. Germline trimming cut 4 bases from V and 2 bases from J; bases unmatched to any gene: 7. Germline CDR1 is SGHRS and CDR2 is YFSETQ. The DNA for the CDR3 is TGCGCCAGCAGCGAACTAGCGGCTCAACAAGAGACCCAGTACTTC. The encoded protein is CASSELAAQQETQYF.

Here the CDR3 reads CASSIDQLAGKQETQYF. The CDR3 DNA follows: TGTGCCAGTAGTATAGATCAGCTAGCGGGGAAGCAAGAGACCCAGTACTTC. This chain links TRBV19 with TRBJ2-5; TRBD2 matches at 9 bases. CDR1 and CDR2 from the germline V gene are LNHDA and SQIVND (reference sequence). V lost 0 bases, J lost 2 bases, and 7 bases stayed unmatched. The CDR3 has 17 amino acids. Looking up the rest from reference TRBV19 and TRBJ2-5 gives the full variable domain: DGGITQSPKYLFRKEGQNVTLSCEQNLNHDAMYWYRQDPGQGLRLIYYSQIVNDFQKGDIAEGYSVSREKKESFPLTVTSAQKNPTAFYLCASSIDQLAGKQETQYFGPGTRLLVL.

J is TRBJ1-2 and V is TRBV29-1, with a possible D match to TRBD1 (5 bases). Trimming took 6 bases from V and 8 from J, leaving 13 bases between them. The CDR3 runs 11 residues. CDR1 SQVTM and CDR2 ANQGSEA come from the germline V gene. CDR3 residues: CSVGSQGGYTF. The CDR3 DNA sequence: TGCAGCGTCGGTTCTCAGGGAGGCTACACCTTC.

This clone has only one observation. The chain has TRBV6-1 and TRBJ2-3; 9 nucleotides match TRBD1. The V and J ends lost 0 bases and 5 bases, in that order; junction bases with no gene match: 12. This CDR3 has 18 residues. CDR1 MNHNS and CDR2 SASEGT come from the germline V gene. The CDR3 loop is CASSEATAGTGQRDTQYF. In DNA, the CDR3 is TGTGCCAGCAGTGAAGCGACCGCCGGGACAGGGCAAAGAGATACGCAGTATTTT.

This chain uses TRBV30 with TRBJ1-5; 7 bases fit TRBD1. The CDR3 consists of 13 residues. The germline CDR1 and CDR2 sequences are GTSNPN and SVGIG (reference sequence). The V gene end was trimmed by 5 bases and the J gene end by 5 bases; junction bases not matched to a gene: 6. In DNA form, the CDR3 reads TGTGCCTGGTCTACAGGGGATTATCAGCCCCAGCATTTT. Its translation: CAWSTGDYQPQHF.

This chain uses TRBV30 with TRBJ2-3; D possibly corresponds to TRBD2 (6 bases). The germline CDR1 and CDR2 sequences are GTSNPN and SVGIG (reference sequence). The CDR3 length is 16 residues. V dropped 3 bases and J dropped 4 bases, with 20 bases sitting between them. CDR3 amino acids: CAWRRGAPGEADTQYF. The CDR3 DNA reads TGTGCCTGGAGACGAGGAGCTCCGGGAGAGGCAGATACGCAGTATTTT. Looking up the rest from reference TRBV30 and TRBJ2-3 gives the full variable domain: SQTIHQWPATLVQPVGSPLSLECTVEGTSNPNLYWYRQAAGRGLQLLFYSVGIGQISSEVPQNLSASRPQDRQFILSSKKLLLSDSGFYLCAWRRGAPGEADTQYFGPGTRLTVL.

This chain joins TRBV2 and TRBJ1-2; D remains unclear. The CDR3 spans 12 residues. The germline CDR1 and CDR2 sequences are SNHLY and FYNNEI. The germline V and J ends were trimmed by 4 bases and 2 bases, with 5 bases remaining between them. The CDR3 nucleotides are TGTGCCAGCAGTGGAGGGAACTATGGCTACACCTTC. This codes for CASSGGNYGYTF. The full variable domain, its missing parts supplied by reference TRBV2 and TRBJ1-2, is EPEVTQTPSHQVTQMGQEVILRCVPISNHLYFYWYRQILGQKVEFLVSFYNNEISEKSEIFDDQFSVERPDGSNFTLKIRSTKLEDSAMYFCASSGGNYGYTFGSGTRLTVV.

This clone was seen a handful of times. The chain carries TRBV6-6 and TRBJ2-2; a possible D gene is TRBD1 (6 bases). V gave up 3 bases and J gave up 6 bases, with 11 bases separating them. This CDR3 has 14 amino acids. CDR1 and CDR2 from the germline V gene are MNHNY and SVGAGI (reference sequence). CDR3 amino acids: CASSYSEGAGELFF. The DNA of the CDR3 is TGTGCCAGCAGTTATAGCGAGGGGGCCGGGGAGCTGTTTTTT.

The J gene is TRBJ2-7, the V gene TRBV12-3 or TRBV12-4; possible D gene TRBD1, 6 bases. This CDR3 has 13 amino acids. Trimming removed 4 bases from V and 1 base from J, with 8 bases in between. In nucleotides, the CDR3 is TGTGCCAGCAGTTGGGGGCCATCCTACGAGCAGTACTTC. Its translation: CASSWGPSYEQYF.

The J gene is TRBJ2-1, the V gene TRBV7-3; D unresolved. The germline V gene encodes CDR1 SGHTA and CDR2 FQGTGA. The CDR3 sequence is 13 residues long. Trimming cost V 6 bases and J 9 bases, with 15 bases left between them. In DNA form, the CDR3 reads TGTGCCAGCAGTCCCGGTGGTGAGGTTGAGCAGTTCTTC. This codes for CASSPGGEVEQFF.

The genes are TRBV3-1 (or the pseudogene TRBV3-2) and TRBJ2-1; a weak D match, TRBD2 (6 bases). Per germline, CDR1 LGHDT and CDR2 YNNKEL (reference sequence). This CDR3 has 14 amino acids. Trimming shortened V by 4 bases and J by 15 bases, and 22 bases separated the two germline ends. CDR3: CASSPPRDSPRLFF. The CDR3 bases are TGTGCCAGCAGCCCCCCACGGGACTCTCCACGGCTGTTCTTC.

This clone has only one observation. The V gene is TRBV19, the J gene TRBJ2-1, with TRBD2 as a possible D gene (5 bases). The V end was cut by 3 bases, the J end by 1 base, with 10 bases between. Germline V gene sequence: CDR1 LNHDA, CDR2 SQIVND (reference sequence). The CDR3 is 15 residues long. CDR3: CASSIMPGSYNEQFF. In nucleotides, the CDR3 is TGTGCCAGTAGTATTATGCCGGGGTCCTACAATGAGCAGTTCTTC.

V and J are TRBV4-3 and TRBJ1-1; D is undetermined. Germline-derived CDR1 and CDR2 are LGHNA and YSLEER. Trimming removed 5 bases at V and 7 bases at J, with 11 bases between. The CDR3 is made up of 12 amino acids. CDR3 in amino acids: CASSNPGYEAFF. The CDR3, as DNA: TGCGCCAGCAGCAACCCAGGTTATGAAGCTTTCTTT.